The source of this T cell receptor beta chain is a study of shared clonotypes between healthy human individuals. Overall study findings and caveats: Naive CD4 clonotypes were shared across several donors at approximately 5.3%.

Sequenced by immunoSEQ multiplex PCR; TCRdb stores in-frame clones only, minus some. Of about a million clones detected, around three quarters appear once; the ten largest clones hold 0.89%. V lost 7 bases to trimming and J lost 0 bases, with 11 bases between them. The CDR3 is 13 amino acids. From germline, CDR1 is GTSNPN and CDR2 SVGIG (reference sequence). For this clone: Antigen: not known.

Sample: memory CD4+ T cells from PBMCs. Regarding subset: CD45RA-negative fraction. The chain has TRBV30 and TRBJ2-3; D is perhaps TRBD2 (5 bases). The clonotype was recovered from a man between 18 and 29 years old in good health. Some clones in this sample may be carry-over from other donors' samples. The CDR3 nucleotides read TGTGCCTTGGAGGCCCCTAGCACAGATACGCAGTATTTT. This sequence encodes CALEAPSTDTQYF.